What follows are 32 T cell receptor beta chains derived from one specimen sequenced in a study of blood T cell repertoires in COVID-19. Profiling relied on immunoSEQ multiplex PCR, and the TCRdb table lists in-frame clones only, not all of them. Of roughly 250,000 clones detected, roughly 86% appear once; the ten largest clones hold roughly 3.1%. Sequencing input: PBMCs or T cells enriched from blood (not recorded which). The receptors here all came from a woman in her thirties or forties with acute COVID-19.

The V gene is TRBV19, the J gene TRBJ2-2; D call uncertain. Trimming stripped 3 bases from V and 5 bases from J, with 10 bases between. This CDR3 has 14 residues. CDR1 is LNHDA, CDR2 SQIVND, per germline (reference sequence). Here the CDR3 DNA reads TGTGCCAGTAGTATTAAGAGTATTACCGGGGAGCTGTTTTTT. This sequence encodes CASSIKSITGELFF.

For the CDR3, the DNA is TGTGCCATCAGCGCGACTAGCACCGGGACAGGTTATAATTCACCCCTCCACTTT. Translated, it gives CAISATSTGTGYNSPLHF. The chain recombines TRBV10-3 with TRBJ1-6, with 8 nucleotides matching TRBD1. V lost 6 bases, J lost 4 bases, and 14 bases stayed unmatched. The CDR3 is made up of 18 amino acids. Per germline, CDR1 ENHRY and CDR2 SYGVKD.

The CDR3 DNA follows: TGTGCCACCAGTGGAAGCGGGTACGGGGCCCAGTACTTC. It yields the protein CATSGSGYGAQYF. The chain combines TRBV24-1 with TRBJ2-5, with a possible D match to TRBD2 (6 bases). The CDR3 extends over 13 amino acids. V lost 5 bases and J lost 9, with 15 bases in between. Germline V gene data show CDR1 as KGHDR and CDR2 as SFDVKD.

This rearrangement joins TRBV19 to TRBJ1-1; D call uncertain. Germline-derived CDR1 and CDR2 are LNHDA and SQIVND (reference sequence). The CDR3 is 13 residues long. Trimming stripped 7 bases from V and 2 bases from J, with 11 bases between. Here the CDR3 reads CASNPRANTEAFF. The CDR3 DNA sequence: TGTGCCAGTAATCCGAGGGCAAACACTGAAGCTTTCTTT.

J is TRBJ1-1 and V is TRBV19; no clear D. From germline, CDR1 is LNHDA and CDR2 SQIVND (reference sequence). The CDR3 is made up of 14 amino acids. V lost 7 bases to trimming and J lost 1 base, with 13 bases between them. In DNA, the CDR3 is TGTGCCAGTACCCGGAGGCGAGGGAACACTGAAGCTTTCTTT. Its protein product is CASTRRRGNTEAFF.

This clone appeared a single time. This rearrangement joins TRBV19 to TRBJ1-5; D is possibly TRBD1 (6 bases). The CDR3 consists of 15 residues. Germline V gene sequence: CDR1 LNHDA, CDR2 SQIVND (reference sequence). V was shortened by 7 bases and J by 6 bases, with 19 bases between the two germline ends. The CDR3: CASTLGVQGRQPQHF. The CDR3 nucleotides read TGTGCCAGTACCCTAGGCGTCCAGGGGCGTCAGCCCCAGCATTTT. Complete variable domain (other parts from reference TRBV19 and TRBJ1-5): DGGITQSPKYLFRKEGQNVTLSCEQNLNHDAMYWYRQDPGQGLRLIYYSQIVNDFQKGDIAEGYSVSREKKESFPLTVTSAQKNPTAFYLCASTLGVQGRQPQHFGDGTRLSIL.

Notes on this clone: The junction departs from germline at one end; a sequencing error may be responsible. The CDR3 bases are TGTGCTAGCAGCCCCGGAGTGGGGGGCACCGGGGAGCTGTTTTTT. It is translated as CASSPGVGGTGELFF. This chain connects TRBV7-7 to TRBJ2-2; a weak D match, TRBD2 (6 bases). The CDR3 extends over 15 amino acids. The germline gives CDR1 SSHAT, CDR2 FNYEAQ (reference sequence).

V and J are TRBV7-9 and TRBJ2-1; 7 bases agree with TRBD2. The CDR3 length is 15 residues. Germline V CDR1 and CDR2: SEHNR, FQNEAQ (reference sequence). V dropped 4 bases and J dropped 1; count of bases not matched to a gene: 4. The chain's CDR3 is CASSWEGSSYNEQFF. The CDR3 DNA reads as TGTGCCAGCAGCTGGGAGGGCAGTTCCTACAATGAGCAGTTCTTC.

V gene TRBV4-2 combines with J gene TRBJ2-1; D unclear. Trimming left V 0 bases short and J 5 bases short, with 14 bases between. The CDR3 extends over 16 amino acids. The V gene's germline CDR1 is LGHNA and CDR2 YNFKEQ. Written as DNA, the CDR3 is TGTGCCAGCAGCCAAGATCGCCTAGTCAATAACAATGAGCAGTTCTTC. This encodes CASSQDRLVNNNEQFF.

The chain is built from TRBV5-1 and TRBJ2-2; D possibly corresponds to TRBD2 (6 bases). V was clipped by 0 bases and J by 4 bases, with 13 bases between them. Germline V gives CDR1 SGHRS, CDR2 YFSETQ. The CDR3 is 16 residues long. The chain's CDR3 is CASSLDGRGVTGELFF. CDR3 sequence (DNA): TGCGCCAGCAGCTTGGACGGGAGAGGAGTCACCGGGGAGCTGTTTTTT.

The gene calls are TRBV6-5 and TRBJ1-6; D uncertain. Germline values: CDR1 MNHEY, CDR2 SVGAGI. V was clipped by 2 bases and J by 8 bases, with 13 bases between them. The CDR3 runs 15 residues. CDR3 nucleotide sequence: TGTGCCAGCAGTTACGATTCCGGGGAGTATTCACCCCTCCACTTT. It encodes CASSYDSGEYSPLHF.

The V and J genes are TRBV5-1 and TRBJ2-6; the match to TRBD1 covers 7 bases. There are 16 residues in the CDR3. Looked up from germline, CDR1 is SGHRS and CDR2 is YFSETQ. Germline trimming cut 7 bases from V and 4 bases from J; bases unmatched to any gene: 11. The DNA for the CDR3 is TGCGCCAGCGGACGAACCCAGGGGGTCGGGGCCAACGTCCTGACTTTC. It encodes CASGRTQGVGANVLTF. The full variable domain, in which reference TRBV5-1 and TRBJ2-6 provide the parts outside the CDR3, is KAGVTQTPRYLIKTRGQQVTLSCSPISGHRSVSWYQQTPGQGLQFLFEYFSETQRNKGNFPGRFSGRQFSNSRSEMNVSTLELGDSALYLCASGRTQGVGANVLTFGAGSRLTVL.

The chain recombines TRBV30 with TRBJ1-1; D not resolved. Germline V gene data show CDR1 as GTSNPN and CDR2 as SVGIG (reference sequence). Trimming cost V 1 base and J 5 bases, with 14 bases left between them. The CDR3 sequence is 14 residues long. This CDR3 reads CAWSDRVRGTEAFF. DNA for the CDR3: TGTGCCTGGAGTGATCGAGTAAGAGGGACTGAAGCTTTCTTT.

The chain couples TRBV11-3 to TRBJ1-4; D may be TRBD1 (6 bases). Germline V gives CDR1 SGHNT, CDR2 YENEEA. The V end lost 5 bases, the J end lost 6 bases, and 10 bases lay between the germline ends. The CDR3 extends over 13 amino acids. Written as DNA, the CDR3 is TGTGCCAGCAGCCTGGACAGTCATGAAAAACTGTTTTTT. Protein product: CASSLDSHEKLFF.

J is TRBJ2-7 and V is TRBV7-9; 8 bases are a match to TRBD1. The CDR3 contains 15 residues. CDR1 is SEHNR, CDR2 FQNEAQ, per germline (reference sequence). J lost 5 bases, V lost 5 bases, and 11 bases had no gene match. Written as DNA, the CDR3 is TGTGCCAGCAGCCCCCCGGGACAGGCCTTCAACGAGCAGTACTTC. It yields the protein CASSPPGQAFNEQYF.

This chain links TRBV9 with TRBJ2-2; possibly TRBD1 for D (5 bases). Germline V gives CDR1 SGDLS, CDR2 YYNGEE. V was pared by 0 bases and J by 3 bases, with 9 bases between. The CDR3 sequence is 15 residues long. CDR3 sequence reads: CASSVGDSYTGELFF. CDR3 sequence (DNA): TGTGCCAGCAGCGTAGGTGACAGCTACACCGGGGAGCTGTTTTTT.

The CDR3 sequence: CASSYGTGGGNTIYF. The CDR3, as DNA: TGCGCCAGCAGCTACGGGACAGGGGGAGGAAACACCATATATTTT. This rearrangement joins TRBV4-1 to TRBJ1-3, with 11 bases that match TRBD1. This CDR3 has 15 amino acids. The V gene's germline CDR1 is MGHRA and CDR2 YSYEKL. J was trimmed by 4 bases and V by 5 bases; bases with no gene match: 4.

The chain uses TRBV5-5 and TRBJ2-7; TRBD1 aligns across 7 bases. Trimming at V came to 0 bases and at J to 3 bases, leaving 9 bases not matched to a gene. This CDR3 has 16 residues. Germline-derived CDR1 and CDR2 are SGHKS and YYEKEE (reference sequence). Here the CDR3 reads CASSLGTGDPLYEQYF. In DNA form, the CDR3 reads TGTGCCAGCAGCTTGGGTACAGGGGACCCCCTCTACGAGCAGTACTTC.

This clone was seen more than once but under ten times. CDR3 bases: TGCGCCAGCAGCTTGGCTCGGCAGGTCGCGTACAATGAGCAGTTCTTC. Its protein is CASSLARQVAYNEQFF. The chain combines TRBV5-1 with TRBJ2-1; D gene uncertain. The CDR3 extends over 16 amino acids. Germline V CDR1 and CDR2: SGHRS, YFSETQ. The V gene lost 0 bases and the J gene lost 4 bases, with 14 bases spanning the gap.

The chain couples TRBV7-3 to TRBJ2-5; 7 nucleotides align to TRBD1. With V trimmed by 8 bases and J by 2 bases, 5 bases remained unmatched. The germline V gene encodes CDR1 SGHTA and CDR2 FQGTGA. The CDR3 length is 13 residues. The CDR3: CASGQGVQETQYF. CDR3 nucleotide sequence: TGTGCCAGCGGCCAGGGGGTACAAGAGACCCAGTACTTC.

The rearrangement links TRBV5-6 to TRBJ2-7, with 11 positions matching TRBD2. Germline values: CDR1 SGHDT, CDR2 YYEEEE. V lost 0 bases, J lost 4 bases, and 3 bases stayed unmatched. This CDR3 has 15 residues. The CDR3 nucleotides are TGTGCCAGCAGCTTGGCTCTAGCGGGAGGTTACGAGCAGTACTTC. Its translation is CASSLALAGGYEQYF.

The chain has TRBV5-4 and TRBJ1-3, with TRBD1 as a possible D gene (6 bases). Germline V CDR1 and CDR2: SGHNT, YYREEE (reference sequence). V was cut by 4 bases and J by 0 bases, with 11 bases left in between. This CDR3 spans 15 amino acids. The CDR3 protein is CASSTPDSSGNTIYF. The CDR3 DNA is TGTGCCAGCAGCACCCCGGACAGCTCTGGAAACACCATATATTTT.

J is TRBJ1-3 and V is TRBV10-3; 8 positions match TRBD1. CDR1 is ENHRY, CDR2 SYGVKD, per germline. V was pared by 7 bases and J by 0 bases, with 5 bases of the junction left unmatched. This CDR3 contains 15 residues. The CDR3 reads CAIIRQGLSGNTIYF. In DNA form, the CDR3 reads TGTGCCATCATACGACAGGGGCTCTCTGGAAACACCATATATTTT.

In its sample, this clone was seen once. The chain combines TRBV4-1 with TRBJ2-7, with TRBD2 matching over 11 bases. The germline V gene encodes CDR1 MGHRA and CDR2 YSYEKL. The CDR3 has 14 residues. The trim removed 3 bases at V and 7 bases at J, leaving 5 bases unmatched. The CDR3 DNA is TGCGCCAGCAGCCAGCTACTAGCGGGAGTAGAGCAGTACTTC. Protein: CASSQLLAGVEQYF.

This chain connects TRBV2 to TRBJ2-5; TRBD1 agrees at 8 bases. The CDR3 is 15 residues long. Germline-derived CDR1 and CDR2 are SNHLY and FYNNEI. J was trimmed by 0 bases and V by 6 bases; bases with no gene match: 6. The CDR3 here is CASRLDRDYQETQYF. DNA for the CDR3: TGTGCCAGCAGATTGGACAGGGACTACCAAGAGACCCAGTACTTC.

The gene calls are TRBV6-5 and TRBJ2-3; 10 nucleotides line up with TRBD1. Germline CDR1 MNHEY, CDR2 SVGAGI. CDR3 length: 15 amino acids. Trimming removed 8 bases from V and 4 bases from J; junction bases left unmatched: 9. The CDR3 nucleotides are TGTGCCAGCCTTAGGGACAGGGGCCTGGCAGATACGCAGTATTTT. This encodes CASLRDRGLADTQYF.

The chain combines TRBV15 with TRBJ1-2; 8 bases fit TRBD1. The trim removed 5 bases at V and 3 bases at J, leaving 5 bases unmatched. Germline V gene lookup returns CDR1 LNHNV and CDR2 YYDKDF (reference sequence). The CDR3 sequence is 14 residues long. The CDR3 sequence is CATSSGGAYYGYTF. The CDR3 DNA is TGTGCCACCAGCTCAGGGGGCGCATACTATGGCTACACCTTC.

Turning to this clone: It is likely a read error, because the conserved phenylalanine at the end of the CDR3 is missing. Because the CDR3's place on the DNA is in doubt, the DNA is left out and the CDR3 is given as listed by TCRdb. The chain combines TRBV27 with TRBJ2-7; the D call of TRBD1 is as the table states it, not checked on the DNA. Germline loops: CDR1 MNHEY, CDR2 SMNVEV (reference sequence). The CDR3 is 12 residues long, counting both termini. CDR3: CASSFPPRDMIP.

The V gene is TRBV3-1 (or the pseudogene TRBV3-2), the J gene TRBJ1-6; 8 nucleotides agree with TRBD1. J lost 7 bases, V lost 4 bases, and 6 bases had no gene match. CDR1 is LGHDT and CDR2 is YNNKEL in the germline V gene (reference sequence). The CDR3 has 15 residues. The CDR3 loop reads CASSPRTGRNSPLHF. The CDR3, as DNA: TGTGCCAGCAGCCCACGGACAGGGCGGAATTCACCCCTCCACTTT.

The chain has TRBV9 and TRBJ1-6, with 8 bases matching TRBD1. Germline V gene lookup returns CDR1 SGDLS and CDR2 YYNGEE. The CDR3 is made up of 17 amino acids. With 1 base clipped from V and 0 bases from J, the junction kept 3 bases outside the gene matches. The DNA for the CDR3 is TGTGCCAGCAGCGTAAGGGACAGGAGCTCCTATAATTCACCCCTCCACTTT. It codes for CASSVRDRSSYNSPLHF.

In its sample, this clone was seen once. The J gene is TRBJ2-2, the V gene TRBV5-1; D is perhaps TRBD1 (5 bases). The CDR3 totals 15 residues. The germline CDR1 and CDR2 sequences are SGHRS and YFSETQ. Trimming cost V 2 bases and J 5 bases, with 13 bases left between them. CDR3 nucleotide sequence: TGCGCCAGCAGCTTTTCAGGGCCCTGGACCGGGGAGCTGTTTTTT. This translates into CASSFSGPWTGELFF.

V and J are TRBV4-1 and TRBJ1-6; D is perhaps TRBD1 (6 bases). This CDR3 has 17 amino acids. V was cut by 1 base and J by 4 bases, with 14 bases left in between. CDR1 MGHRA and CDR2 YSYEKL come from the germline V gene. In DNA, the CDR3 is TGCGCCAGCAGCCAAGGTGTGGCTAGGGGGTATAATTCACCCCTCCACTTT. Translating gives CASSQGVARGYNSPLHF.